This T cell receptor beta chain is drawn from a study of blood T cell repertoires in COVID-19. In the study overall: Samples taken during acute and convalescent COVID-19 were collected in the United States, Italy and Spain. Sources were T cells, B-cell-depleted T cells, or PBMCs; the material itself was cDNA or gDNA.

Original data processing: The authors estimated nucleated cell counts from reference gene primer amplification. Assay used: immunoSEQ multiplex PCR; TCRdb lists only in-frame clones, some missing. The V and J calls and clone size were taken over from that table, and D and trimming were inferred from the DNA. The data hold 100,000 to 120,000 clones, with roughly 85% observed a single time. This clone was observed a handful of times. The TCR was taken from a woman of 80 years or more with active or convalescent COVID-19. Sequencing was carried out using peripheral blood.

The CDR3 coding sequence is TGTGCCAGCAGTTTTACTAGTTACTTCTCCTACAATGAGCAGTTCTTC. This sequence encodes CASSFTSYFSYNEQFF. The V and J genes are TRBV28 and TRBJ2-1, with D maybe TRBD2 (5 bases). In germline, CDR1 is MDHEN, CDR2 SYDVKM. The CDR3 is made up of 16 amino acids. With 3 bases removed from V and 0 bases from J, the gap between germline ends came to 12 bases.